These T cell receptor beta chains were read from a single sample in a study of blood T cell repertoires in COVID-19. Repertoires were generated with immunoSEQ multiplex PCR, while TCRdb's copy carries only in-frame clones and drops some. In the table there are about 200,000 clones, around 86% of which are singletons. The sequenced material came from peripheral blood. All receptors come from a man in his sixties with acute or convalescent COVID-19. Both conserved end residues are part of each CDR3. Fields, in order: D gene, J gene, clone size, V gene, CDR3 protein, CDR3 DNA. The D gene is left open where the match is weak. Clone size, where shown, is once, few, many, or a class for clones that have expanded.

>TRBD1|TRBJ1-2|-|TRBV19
CASSLGTGYGYTF
TGTGCCAGTAGTCTAGGGACAGGATATGGCTACACCTTC
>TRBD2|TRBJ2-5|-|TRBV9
CASSVGSSGGGDQYF
TGTGCCAGCAGCGTAGGTTCGAGCGGGGGGGGAGACCAGTACTTC
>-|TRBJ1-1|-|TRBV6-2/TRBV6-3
CASSYSPPGGIYTEAFF
TGTGCCAGCAGTTACTCTCCTCCCGGGGGGATCTACACTGAAGCTTTCTTT
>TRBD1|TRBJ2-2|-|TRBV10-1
CASSESGGSNTGELFF
TGCGCCAGCAGTGAGTCAGGGGGCAGTAACACCGGGGAGCTGTTTTTT
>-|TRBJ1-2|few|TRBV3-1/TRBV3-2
CASSQGTADARGYTF
TGTGCCAGCAGCCAAGGGACAGCAGACGCTCGGGGCTACACCTTC
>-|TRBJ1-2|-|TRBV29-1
CSVEGRATNYGYTF
TGCAGCGTTGAGGGCAGAGCCACTAACTATGGCTACACCTTC
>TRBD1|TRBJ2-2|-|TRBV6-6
CASSYAGTGSGELFF
TGTGCCAGCAGTTACGCCGGGACAGGGTCCGGGGAGCTGTTTTTT
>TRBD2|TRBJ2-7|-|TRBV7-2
CASSRSGGVYEQYF
TGTGCCAGCAGCCGTAGCGGGGGGGTCTACGAGCAGTACTTC
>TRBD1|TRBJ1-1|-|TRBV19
CASSPDRGPNTEAFF
TGTGCCAGTAGTCCGGACAGGGGCCCGAACACTGAAGCTTTCTTT
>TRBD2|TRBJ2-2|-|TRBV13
CASTPGGGIGELFF
TGTGCCAGCACCCCGGGGGGAGGCATCGGGGAGCTGTTTTTT
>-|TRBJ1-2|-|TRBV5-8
CASSREKNYGYTF
TGTGCCAGCAGCCGCGAGAAAAACTATGGCTACACCTTC
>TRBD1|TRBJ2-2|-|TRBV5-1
CASSLVQGAGGELFF
TGCGCCAGCAGCTTGGTTCAGGGGGCTGGCGGGGAGCTGTTTTTT
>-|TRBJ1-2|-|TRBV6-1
CASSEVEGAGYGYTF
TGTGCCAGCAGTGAAGTAGAGGGCGCCGGCTATGGCTACACCTTC
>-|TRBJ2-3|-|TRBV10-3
CAISELQPTDTQYF
TGTGCCATCAGTGAGCTACAGCCCACAGATACGCAGTATTTT
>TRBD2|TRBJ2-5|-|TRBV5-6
CASSLVALAGGIETQYF
TGTGCCAGCAGCTTGGTTGCGCTAGCGGGGGGGATTGAGACCCAGTACTTC
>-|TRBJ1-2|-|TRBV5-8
CASSLGRDYGYTF
TGTGCCAGCAGCTTGGGCAGGGACTATGGCTACACCTTC
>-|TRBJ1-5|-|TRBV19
CASKVTGIGQPQHF
TGTGCCAGTAAGGTAACAGGGATTGGTCAGCCCCAGCATTTT
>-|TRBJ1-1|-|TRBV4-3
CASSQGAAMNTEAFF
TGCGCCAGCAGCCAGGGGGCCGCTATGAACACTGAAGCTTTCTTT
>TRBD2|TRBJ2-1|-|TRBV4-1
CASSQDQRGPWYEQFF
TGCGCCAGCAGCCAAGATCAGCGGGGCCCTTGGTATGAGCAGTTCTTC
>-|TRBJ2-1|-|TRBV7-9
CASMTLSDFGNEQFF
TGTGCCAGCATGACTTTGAGCGATTTTGGCAATGAGCAGTTCTTC
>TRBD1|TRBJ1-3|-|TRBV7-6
CASSLSPADRARGNTIYF
TGTGCCAGCAGCTTATCGCCGGCAGACAGGGCAAGAGGAAACACCATATATTTT
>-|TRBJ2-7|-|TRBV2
CASSERVTYEQYF
TGTGCCAGCAGTGAGCGGGTGACATACGAGCAGTACTTC
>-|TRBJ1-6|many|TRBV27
CASSFGTSDNSPLHF
TGTGCCAGCAGTTTTGGGACAAGCGATAATTCACCCCTCCACTTT
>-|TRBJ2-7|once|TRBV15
CATSPQGTPYEQYF
TGTGCCACCAGCCCACAGGGGACTCCCTACGAGCAGTACTTC
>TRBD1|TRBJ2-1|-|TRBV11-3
CASSTQGAADEQFF
TGTGCCAGCAGCACACAGGGGGCGGCAGATGAGCAGTTCTTC
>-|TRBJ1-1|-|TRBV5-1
CASSLAGRSPLTEAFF
TGCGCCAGCAGCTTGGCCGGCCGGAGCCCTCTCACTGAAGCTTTCTTT
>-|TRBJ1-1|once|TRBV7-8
CASSPGILNTEAFF
TGTGCCAGCAGCCCCGGGATCTTGAACACTGAAGCTTTCTTT
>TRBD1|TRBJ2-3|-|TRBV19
CASSAPGQRTTDTQYF
TGTGCCAGTAGTGCACCGGGACAGCGGACCACAGATACGCAGTATTTT
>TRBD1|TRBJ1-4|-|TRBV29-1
CSVSDRGEKLFF
TGCAGCGTGTCGGACAGGGGTGAAAAACTGTTTTTT
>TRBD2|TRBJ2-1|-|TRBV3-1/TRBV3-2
CASSQDLAGNSYNEQFF
TGTGCCAGCAGCCAAGATCTAGCGGGTAACTCCTACAATGAGCAGTTCTTC
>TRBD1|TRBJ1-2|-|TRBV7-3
CASSIIPQGRDGYTF
TGTGCCAGCAGCATCATCCCACAGGGGCGGGATGGCTACACCTTC
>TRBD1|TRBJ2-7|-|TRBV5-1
CASSLAIPTGVEQYF
TGCGCCAGCAGCTTGGCAATACCGACAGGGGTCGAGCAGTACTTC
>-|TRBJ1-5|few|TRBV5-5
CASSLQGRSNQPQHF
TGTGCCAGCAGCTTGCAGGGGAGAAGCAATCAGCCCCAGCATTTT
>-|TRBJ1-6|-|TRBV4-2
CASSQDLIGIRNSPLHF
TGTGCCAGCAGCCAAGATCTTATTGGTATCCGGAATTCACCCCTCCACTTT
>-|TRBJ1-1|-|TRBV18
CASSPSTGSAEAFF
TGTGCCAGCTCACCCTCGACAGGATCGGCTGAAGCTTTCTTT
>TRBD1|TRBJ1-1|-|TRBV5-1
CASSRGTARGNTEAFF
TGCGCCAGCAGCCGCGGGACAGCCAGAGGGAACACTGAAGCTTTCTTT
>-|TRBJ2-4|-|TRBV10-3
CAISDARARVKNIQYF
TGTGCCATCAGTGACGCGAGGGCGAGGGTCAAAAACATTCAGTACTTC